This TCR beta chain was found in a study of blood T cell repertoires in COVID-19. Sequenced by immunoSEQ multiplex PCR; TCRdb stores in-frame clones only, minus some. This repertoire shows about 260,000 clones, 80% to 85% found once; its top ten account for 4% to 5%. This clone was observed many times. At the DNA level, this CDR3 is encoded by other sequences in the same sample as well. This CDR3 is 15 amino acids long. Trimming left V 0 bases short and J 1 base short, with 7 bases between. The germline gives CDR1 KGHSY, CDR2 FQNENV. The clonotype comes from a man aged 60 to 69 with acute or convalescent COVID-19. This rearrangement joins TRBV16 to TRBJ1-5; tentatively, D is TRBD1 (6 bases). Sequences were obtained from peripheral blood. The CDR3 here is CASSQSGQSNQPQHF. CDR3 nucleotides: TGTGCCAGCAGCCAATCCGGACAGAGCAATCAGCCCCAGCATTTT.